Sequencing of this T cell receptor (beta chain) was carried out in a study of vaccination effects on CD4 cells after COVID-19. About the research overall: As their vaccination, participants received two doses of either BNT162b2 or mRNA-1273.

Only in-frame clones appear in the TCRdb table, and some are missing; sequencing was by immunoSEQ multiplex PCR. The table has approximately 50,000 clones, more than 75% seen once. This CDR3 comprises 15 residues. V was pared by 4 bases and J by 6 bases, with 6 bases of the junction left unmatched. Germline CDR1 and CDR2: LGHNA and YSLEER. Study findings and constraints: Missing from the study were early post-infection timepoints, and its convalescent patients were few.

Under the ViraFEST assay, PBMC were stimulated with viral peptide pools so that antigen-specific CD4+ T cells expanded. Sequencing was performed afterwards. Once cultured for 10 to 11 days, the cells underwent separation to obtain CD4+ T cells. Nucleocapsid antibody tests were negative, and the vaccine recipients had no prior SARS-CoV-2 infection. The authors exchanged half the medium for IL-2 medium on days 3 and 7. In its sample, this clone was seen once. No antigen is known for it. Material: CD4+ T cells from PBMCs cultured with HCoV-OC43 spike peptides, obtained before COVID-19 vaccination. Subset here: HCoV-OC43 spike overlapping peptide pool stimulation. This chain connects TRBV4-3 to TRBJ1-3; TRBD1 matches 10 bases. The clonotype originates from a human donor who received a COVID-19 vaccine. Here the CDR3 reads CASSLQGQGINTIYF. As DNA, the CDR3 is TGCGCCAGCAGCCTCCAGGGACAGGGGATAAACACCATATATTTT.